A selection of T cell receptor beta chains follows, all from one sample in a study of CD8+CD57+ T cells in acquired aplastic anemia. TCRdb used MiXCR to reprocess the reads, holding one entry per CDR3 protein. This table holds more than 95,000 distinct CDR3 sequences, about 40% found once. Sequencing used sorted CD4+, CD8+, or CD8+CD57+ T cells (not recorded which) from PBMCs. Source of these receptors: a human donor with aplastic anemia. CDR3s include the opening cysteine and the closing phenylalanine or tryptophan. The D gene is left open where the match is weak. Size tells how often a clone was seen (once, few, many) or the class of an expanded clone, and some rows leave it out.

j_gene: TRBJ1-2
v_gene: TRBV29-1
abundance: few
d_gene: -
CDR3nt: TGCAGCGTTGCCGCGGATCCCCTAGGAACTGGCTACACCTTC
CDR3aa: CSVAADPLGTGYTF

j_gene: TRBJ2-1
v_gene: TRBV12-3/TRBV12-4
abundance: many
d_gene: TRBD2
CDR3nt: TGTGCCAGCAGCCTAAAACTAGCGGGGGTGCGTGGCTACAATGAGCAGTTCTTC
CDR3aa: CASSLKLAGVRGYNEQFF

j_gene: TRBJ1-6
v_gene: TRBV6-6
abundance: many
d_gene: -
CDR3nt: TGTGCCAGCAGTTACTCGAAACACAGGAATTCACCCCTCCACTTT
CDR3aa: CASSYSKHRNSPLHF

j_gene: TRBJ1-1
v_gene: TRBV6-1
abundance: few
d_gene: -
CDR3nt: TGTGCCAGCAGTCCACAGCGGGCCTTGAACACTGAAGCTTTCTTT
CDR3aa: CASSPQRALNTEAFF

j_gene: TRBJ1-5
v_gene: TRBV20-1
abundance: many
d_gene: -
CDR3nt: TGCAGTGCTCGCGCAATCAATCAGCCCCAGCATTTT
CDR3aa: CSARAINQPQHF

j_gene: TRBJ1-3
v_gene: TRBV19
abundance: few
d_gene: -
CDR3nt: TGTGCCAGTACGGACACCGGTCGAAACACCATATATTTT
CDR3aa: CASTDTGRNTIYF

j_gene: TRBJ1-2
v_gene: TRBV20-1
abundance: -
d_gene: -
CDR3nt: TGCAGTGCTAACCCTAACTATGGCTACACCTTC
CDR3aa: CSANPNYGYTF

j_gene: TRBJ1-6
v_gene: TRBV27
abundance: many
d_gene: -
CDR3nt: TGTGCCAGCAGTTTCAGGAGGGAAACATCACCCCTCCACTTT
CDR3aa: CASSFRRETSPLHF

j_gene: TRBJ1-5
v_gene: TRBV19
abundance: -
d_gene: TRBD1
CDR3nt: TGTGCCAGTAGTATATTGACAGGGGGCAATCAGCCCCAGCATTTT
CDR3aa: CASSILTGGNQPQHF

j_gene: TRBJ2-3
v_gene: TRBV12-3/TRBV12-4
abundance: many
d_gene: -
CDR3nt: TGTGCCAGCAGTTTTATGAGTGGAGGAGATACGCAGTATTTT
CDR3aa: CASSFMSGGDTQYF

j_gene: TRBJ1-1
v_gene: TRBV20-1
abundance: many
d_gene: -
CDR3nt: TGCAGTGTTAGGACAGCCAGGGGAGCTTTCTTT
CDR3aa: CSVRTARGAFF

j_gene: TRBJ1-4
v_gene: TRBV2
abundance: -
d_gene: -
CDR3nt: TGTGCCAGCAGTGTTCACGAGAATGGAAAACAGTTTTTT
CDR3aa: CASSVHENGKQFF

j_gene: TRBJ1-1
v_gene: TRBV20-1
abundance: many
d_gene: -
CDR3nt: TGCAGTGCTAGAGGGGGGGGGAACCTAAACACTGAAGCTTTCTTT
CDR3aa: CSARGGGNLNTEAFF

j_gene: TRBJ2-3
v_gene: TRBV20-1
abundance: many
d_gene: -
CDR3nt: TGCAGTGCGGTGCGCGCCCCCACAGATACGCAGTATTTT
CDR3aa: CSAVRAPTDTQYF

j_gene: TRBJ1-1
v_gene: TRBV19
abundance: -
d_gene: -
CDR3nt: TGTGCCAGTAGTGCGACCGGGACACGAACTGAAGCTTTCTTT
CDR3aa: CASSATGTRTEAFF

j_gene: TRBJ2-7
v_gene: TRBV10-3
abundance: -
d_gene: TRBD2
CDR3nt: TGTGCCATCCGGGGGGGCAAGGGTAACGAGCAGTACTTC
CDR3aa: CAIRGGKGNEQYF

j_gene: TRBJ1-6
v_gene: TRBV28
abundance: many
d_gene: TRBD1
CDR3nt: TGTGCCAGCAGAAAAACAGGGGGGGGTTCACCCCTCCACTTT
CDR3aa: CASRKTGGGSPLHF

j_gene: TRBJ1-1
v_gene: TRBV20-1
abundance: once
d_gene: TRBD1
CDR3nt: TGCAGTGCCCTTGGGACAGAAAGGAACACTGAAGCTTTCTTT
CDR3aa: CSALGTERNTEAFF

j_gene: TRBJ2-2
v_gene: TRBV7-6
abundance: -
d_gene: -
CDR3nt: TGTGCCAGCAGCGCCGAATACACCGGGGAGCTGTTTTTT
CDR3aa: CASSAEYTGELFF

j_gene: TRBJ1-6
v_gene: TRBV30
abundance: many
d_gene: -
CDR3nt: TGTGCCTGGTCCAGGGGTCAATCACCCCTCCACTTT
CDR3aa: CAWSRGQSPLHF

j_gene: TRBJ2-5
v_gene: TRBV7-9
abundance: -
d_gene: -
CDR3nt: TGTGCCAGCAGCTTTGTCGGGGAAGAGACCCAGTACTTC
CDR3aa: CASSFVGEETQYF

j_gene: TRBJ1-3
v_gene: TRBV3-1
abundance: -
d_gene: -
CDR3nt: TGTGCCAGCAGCCCAGGGACTGGAAACACCATATATTTT
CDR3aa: CASSPGTGNTIYF

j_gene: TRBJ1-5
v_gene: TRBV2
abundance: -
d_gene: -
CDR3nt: TGTGCCAGCACACTGAATAGCAATCAGCCCCAGCATTTT
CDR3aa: CASTLNSNQPQHF

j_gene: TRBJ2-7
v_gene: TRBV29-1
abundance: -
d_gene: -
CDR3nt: TGCAGCGTTTTCGCGGAATACGAGCAGTACTTC
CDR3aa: CSVFAEYEQYF

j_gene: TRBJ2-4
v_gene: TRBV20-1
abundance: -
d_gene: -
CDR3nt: TGCAGTGCTGGACCCAAAAACATTCAGTACTTC
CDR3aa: CSAGPKNIQYF

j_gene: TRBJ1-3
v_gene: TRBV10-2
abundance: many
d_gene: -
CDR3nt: TGCGCCAGCAGTGAGATCCAGGGGTCAGGAAACACCATATATTTT
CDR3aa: CASSEIQGSGNTIYF

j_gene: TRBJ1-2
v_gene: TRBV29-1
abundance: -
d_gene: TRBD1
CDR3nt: TGCAGCGTCCGGACAGGGACCGGTGGCTACACCTTC
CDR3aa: CSVRTGTGGYTF

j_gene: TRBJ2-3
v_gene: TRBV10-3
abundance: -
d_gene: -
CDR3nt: TGTGCCATCAGTGGACAGGATCAAGCGGGTACGCAGTATTTT
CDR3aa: CAISGQDQAGTQYF

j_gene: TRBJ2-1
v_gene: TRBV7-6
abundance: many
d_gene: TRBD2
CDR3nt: TGTGCCAGCAGCTTACAGGGGCGGGGGGGCCACAATGAGCAGTTCTTC
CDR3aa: CASSLQGRGGHNEQFF

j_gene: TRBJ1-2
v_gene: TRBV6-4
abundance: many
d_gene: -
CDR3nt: TGTGCCAGCAGTGTGGCCGAAAACTATGGCTACACCTTC
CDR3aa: CASSVAENYGYTF

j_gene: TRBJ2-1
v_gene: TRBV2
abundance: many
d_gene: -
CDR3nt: TGTGCCAGCAGGCGCGTCGAGGAGGGGCAATTCTTC
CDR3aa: CASRRVEEGQFF

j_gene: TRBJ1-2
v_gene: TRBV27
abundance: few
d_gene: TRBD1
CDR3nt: TGTGCCAGCAGGGGACAGGGCATCCATGGCTACACCTTC
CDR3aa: CASRGQGIHGYTF

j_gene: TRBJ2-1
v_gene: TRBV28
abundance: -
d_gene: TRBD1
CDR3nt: TGTGCCAGCAGTTCCGGGACAGGGTGGTTCGATGAGCAGTTCTTC
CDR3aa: CASSSGTGWFDEQFF

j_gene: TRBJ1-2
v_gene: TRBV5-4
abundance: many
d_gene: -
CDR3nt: TGTGCCAGCACCCAAATTGAACAGGGACACTACACCTTC
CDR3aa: CASTQIEQGHYTF

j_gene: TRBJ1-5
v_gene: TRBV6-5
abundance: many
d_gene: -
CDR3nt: TGTGCCAGCAGTTTCCTGGACGACAATCAGCCCCAGCATTTT
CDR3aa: CASSFLDDNQPQHF

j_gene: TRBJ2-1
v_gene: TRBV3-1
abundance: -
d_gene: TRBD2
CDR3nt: TGTGCCAGCAGCCATCCAACGATGAGCGGGGGCCATGAGCAGTTCTTC
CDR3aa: CASSHPTMSGGHEQFF

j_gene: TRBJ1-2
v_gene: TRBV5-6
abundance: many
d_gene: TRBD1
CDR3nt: TGTGCCAGCAGCCCCGGGGGTAGGGGGCCTGGCTACACCTTC
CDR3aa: CASSPGGRGPGYTF

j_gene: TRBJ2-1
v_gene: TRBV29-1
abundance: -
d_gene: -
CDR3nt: TGCAGTGAACAGGGCGGGCTCGGACATGAGCAGTTCTTC
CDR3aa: CSEQGGLGHEQFF

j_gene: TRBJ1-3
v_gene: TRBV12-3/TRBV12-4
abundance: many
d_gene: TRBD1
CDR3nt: TGTGCCAGCAGTGGGACAGGGTTTGGAAACACCATATATTTT
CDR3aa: CASSGTGFGNTIYF

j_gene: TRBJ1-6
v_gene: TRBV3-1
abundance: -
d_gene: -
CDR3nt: TGTGCCAGCAGCCAAGATATGGGGGCTTCCTATAATTCACCCCTCCACTTT
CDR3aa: CASSQDMGASYNSPLHF

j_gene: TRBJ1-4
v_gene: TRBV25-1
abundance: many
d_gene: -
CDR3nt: TGTGCCAGCAGTGAGCAGGGAAAGCAAAAACTGTTTTTT
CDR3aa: CASSEQGKQKLFF

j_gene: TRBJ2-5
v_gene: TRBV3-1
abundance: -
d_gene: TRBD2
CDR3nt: TGTGCCAGCAGCCAAGTGATCCGCGGGGGGCCGCAAGAGACCCAGTACTTC
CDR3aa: CASSQVIRGGPQETQYF

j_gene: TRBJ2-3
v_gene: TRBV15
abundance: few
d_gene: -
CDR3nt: TGTGCCACCAGCAGAGATAGGGATACGCAGTATTTT
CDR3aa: CATSRDRDTQYF

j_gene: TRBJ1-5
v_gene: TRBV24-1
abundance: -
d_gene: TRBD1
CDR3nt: TGTGCCACCAGTAGACAGGGGAGCAATCAGCCCCAGCATTTT
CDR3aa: CATSRQGSNQPQHF

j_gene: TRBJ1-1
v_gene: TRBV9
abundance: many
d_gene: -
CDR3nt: TGTGCCAGCAGCGTAGACGGCAGGGCGAACACTGAAGCTTTCTTT
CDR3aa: CASSVDGRANTEAFF

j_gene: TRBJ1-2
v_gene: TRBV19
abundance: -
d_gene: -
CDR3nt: TGTGCCAGTAGTATCGCTCGTGTGGCAGGGTTAGCCTATGGCTACACCTTC
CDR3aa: CASSIARVAGLAYGYTF

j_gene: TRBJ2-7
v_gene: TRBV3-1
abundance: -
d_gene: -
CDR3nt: TGTGCCAGCAGCCCGGGGTGGGGGGGCTACGACGAGCAGTACTTC
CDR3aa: CASSPGWGGYDEQYF

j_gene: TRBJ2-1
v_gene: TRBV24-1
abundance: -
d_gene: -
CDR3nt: TGTGCCACCAGTTCCATTATGTCAGGAGGGTCCAATGAGCAGTTCTTC
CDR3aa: CATSSIMSGGSNEQFF

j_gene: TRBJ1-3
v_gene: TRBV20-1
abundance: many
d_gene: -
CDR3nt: TGCAGTGCTAGAGATCCGGGATTTGGCTCTGGAAACACCATATATTTT
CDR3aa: CSARDPGFGSGNTIYF

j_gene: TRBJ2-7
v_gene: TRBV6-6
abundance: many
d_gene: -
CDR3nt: TGTGCCAGCAGTTACTCCGGCAGGGGTGACGAGCAGTACTTC
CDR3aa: CASSYSGRGDEQYF

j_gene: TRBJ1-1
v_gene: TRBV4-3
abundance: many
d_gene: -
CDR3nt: TGCGCCAGCAGCCAAAGTTGGAGGCCAGGGTCCATGAACACTGAAGCTTTCTTT
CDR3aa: CASSQSWRPGSMNTEAFF

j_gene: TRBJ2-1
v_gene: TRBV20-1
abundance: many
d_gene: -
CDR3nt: TGCAGTGCTAGAGATACGGCTTACTCTTACAATGAGCAGTTCTTC
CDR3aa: CSARDTAYSYNEQFF

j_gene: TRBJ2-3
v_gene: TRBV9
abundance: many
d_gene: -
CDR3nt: TGTGCCAGCGGGGGGCCAAGCACAGATACGCAGTATTTT
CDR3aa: CASGGPSTDTQYF

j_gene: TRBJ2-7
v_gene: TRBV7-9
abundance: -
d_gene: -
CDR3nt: TGTGCCAGCAGCTTGGATCAGTTCTACGAGCAGTACTTC
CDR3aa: CASSLDQFYEQYF

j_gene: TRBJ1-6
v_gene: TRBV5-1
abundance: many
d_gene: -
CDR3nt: TGCGCCAGCAGAAGCGGATTTGATAATTCACCCCTCCACTTT
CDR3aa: CASRSGFDNSPLHF